A selection of T cell receptor beta chains follows, all from one sample in a study of blood T cell repertoires in COVID-19. Profiled with immunoSEQ multiplex PCR; TCRdb holds only in-frame clones, not every one. In the table there are roughly 230,000 clones, almost 85% of which are singletons. The sample consisted of peripheral blood. Receptors originate from a man aged 45 to 65 with COVID-19, enrolled during active disease. Each CDR3 is given with its conserved first and last residue. Fields, in order: J gene, clone size, D gene, V gene, CDR3 protein, CDR3 DNA. D genes are given only for firm matches. Size values are once, few and many counts, or a class for expanded clones, and some rows have none.

TRBJ2-1 | once | TRBD2 | TRBV10-2 | CASSSTSGISSYNEQFF | TGCGCCAGCAGTTCCACTAGCGGGATCAGCTCCTACAATGAGCAGTTCTTC
TRBJ1-2 | few | - | TRBV2 | CASRRPTLQYGYTF | TGTGCCAGCAGGAGACCGACACTTCAGTATGGCTACACCTTC
TRBJ1-6 | - | - | TRBV2 | CASSEALRVTRDSPLHF | TGTGCCAGCAGTGAAGCGCTTCGGGTAACCAGGGATTCACCCCTCCACTTT
TRBJ2-3 | - | TRBD2 | TRBV4-2 | CASSQGTSGGHRTDTQYF | TGTGCCAGCAGCCAAGGGACTAGCGGGGGTCACCGCACAGATACGCAGTATTTT
TRBJ2-6 | few | - | TRBV18 | CASSPSPGHQTDSGANVLTF | TGTGCCAGCTCACCTTCTCCGGGACACCAGACCGACTCTGGGGCCAACGTCCTGACTTTC
TRBJ2-3 | - | - | TRBV5-4 | CASSLAVGGSTDTQYF | TGTGCCAGCAGCTTGGCCGTCGGGGGAAGCACAGATACGCAGTATTTT
TRBJ1-6 | once | - | TRBV4-3 | CASSQSLSSYNSPLHF | TGCGCCAGCAGCCAAAGTTTGAGCTCCTATAATTCACCCCTCCACTTT
TRBJ2-5 | few | - | TRBV4-3 | CASSPEFTQQETQYF | TGCGCCAGCAGCCCGGAGTTCACTCAACAAGAGACCCAGTACTTC
TRBJ2-7 | - | - | TRBV9 | CASSVVQYLEGPAFTTDEQYF | TGTGCCAGCAGCGTAGTCCAATATTTGGAGGGGCCCGCCTTTACTACGGACGAGCAGTACTTC
TRBJ2-1 | - | TRBD2 | TRBV28 | CASRSSGASYNEQFF | TGTGCCAGCAGGAGTAGCGGGGCATCCTACAATGAGCAGTTCTTC
TRBJ1-2 | few | TRBD1 | TRBV6-2/TRBV6-3 | CASSTYRGNNGYTF | TGTGCCAGCAGCACATACAGGGGGAATAATGGCTACACCTTC
TRBJ2-5 | - | TRBD2 | TRBV3-1/TRBV3-2 | CASSQEGTRRSETQYF | TGTGCCAGCAGCCAAGAAGGGACTAGAAGGTCAGAGACCCAGTACTTC
TRBJ2-1 | - | TRBD1 | TRBV4-3 | CASSQEGQGAIQFF | TGCGCCAGCAGCCAAGAGGGCCAGGGGGCGATACAGTTCTTC
TRBJ2-5 | - | - | TRBV18 | CASSPPFIETQYF | TGTGCCAGCTCACCACCGTTTATCGAGACCCAGTACTTC
TRBJ1-5 | - | TRBD1 | TRBV10-3 | CATAGTGGVGNQPQHF | TGTGCCACCGCCGGGACAGGGGGGGTGGGCAATCAGCCCCAGCATTTT
TRBJ2-2 | - | - | TRBV5-5 | CASSLAPSANTGELFF | TGTGCCAGCAGCTTGGCGCCTAGCGCGAACACCGGGGAGCTGTTTTTT
TRBJ2-7 | - | TRBD1 | TRBV7-6 | CASSLSGQSSYEQYF | TGTGCCAGCAGCTTGTCGGGACAGAGCTCCTACGAGCAGTACTTC